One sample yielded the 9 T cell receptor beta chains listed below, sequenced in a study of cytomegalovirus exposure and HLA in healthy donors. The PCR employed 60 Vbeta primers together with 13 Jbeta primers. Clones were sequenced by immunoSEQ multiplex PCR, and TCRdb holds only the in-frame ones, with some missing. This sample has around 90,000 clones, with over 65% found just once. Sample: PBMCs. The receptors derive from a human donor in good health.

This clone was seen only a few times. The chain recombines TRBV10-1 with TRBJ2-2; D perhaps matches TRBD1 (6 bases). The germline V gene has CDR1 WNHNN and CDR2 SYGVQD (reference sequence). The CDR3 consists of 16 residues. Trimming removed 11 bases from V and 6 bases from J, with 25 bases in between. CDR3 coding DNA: TGCGCCGCAGACCCCCGGGACAAACGAATCGCCGGGGAGCTGTTTTTT. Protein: CAADPRDKRIAGELFF.

The CDR3 protein is CASSTGWGQGNQPQHF. CDR3 bases: TGTGCCAGTAGTACTGGGTGGGGACAGGGCAATCAGCCCCAGCATTTT. The J gene is TRBJ1-5, the V gene TRBV19; 8 bases map to TRBD1. This CDR3 spans 16 amino acids. Per the germline V gene, CDR1 is LNHDA and CDR2 is SQIVND (reference sequence). J gave up 2 bases and V 4 bases, and 7 bases lay outside the gene matches.

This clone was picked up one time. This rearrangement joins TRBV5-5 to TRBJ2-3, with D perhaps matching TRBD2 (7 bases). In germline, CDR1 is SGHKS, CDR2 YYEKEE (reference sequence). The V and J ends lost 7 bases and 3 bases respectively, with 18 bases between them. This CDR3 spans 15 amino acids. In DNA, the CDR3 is TGTGCCAGCCCAGGTGGGGGGGGCGCGACAGATACGCAGTATTTT. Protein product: CASPGGGGATDTQYF.

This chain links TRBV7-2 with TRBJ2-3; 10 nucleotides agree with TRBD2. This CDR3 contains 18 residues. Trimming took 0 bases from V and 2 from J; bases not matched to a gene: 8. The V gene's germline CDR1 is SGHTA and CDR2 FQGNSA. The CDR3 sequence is CASSLALLAGAPTDTQYF. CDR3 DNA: TGTGCCAGCAGCTTAGCCCTCCTAGCGGGGGCCCCCACAGATACGCAGTATTTT.

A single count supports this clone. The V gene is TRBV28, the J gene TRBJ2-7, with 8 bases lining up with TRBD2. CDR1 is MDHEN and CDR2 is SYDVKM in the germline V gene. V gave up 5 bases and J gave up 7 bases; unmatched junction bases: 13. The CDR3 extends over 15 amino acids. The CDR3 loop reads CASSPTWQAGVEQYF. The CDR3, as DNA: TGTGCCAGCAGTCCAACTTGGCAAGCGGGAGTAGAGCAGTACTTC.

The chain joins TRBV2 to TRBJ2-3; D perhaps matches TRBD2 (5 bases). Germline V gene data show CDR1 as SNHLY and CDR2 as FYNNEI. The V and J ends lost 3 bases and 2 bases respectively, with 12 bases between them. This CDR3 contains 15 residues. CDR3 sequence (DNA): TGTGCCAGCAGTGATATGCGACTAATCACAGATACGCAGTATTTT. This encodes CASSDMRLITDTQYF.

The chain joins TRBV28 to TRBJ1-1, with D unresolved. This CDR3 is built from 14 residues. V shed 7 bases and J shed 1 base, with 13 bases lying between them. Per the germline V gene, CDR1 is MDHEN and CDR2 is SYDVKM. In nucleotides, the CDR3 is TGTGCCAGCATCAATACGGGGAGGAACACTGAAGCTTTCTTT. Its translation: CASINTGRNTEAFF.

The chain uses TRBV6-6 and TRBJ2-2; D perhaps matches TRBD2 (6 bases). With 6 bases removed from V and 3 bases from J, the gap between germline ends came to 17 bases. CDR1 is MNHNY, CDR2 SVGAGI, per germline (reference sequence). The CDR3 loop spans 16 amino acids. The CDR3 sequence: CASRPHGGPDTGELFF. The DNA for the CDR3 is TGTGCCAGCAGGCCCCACGGGGGTCCGGACACCGGGGAGCTGTTTTTT.

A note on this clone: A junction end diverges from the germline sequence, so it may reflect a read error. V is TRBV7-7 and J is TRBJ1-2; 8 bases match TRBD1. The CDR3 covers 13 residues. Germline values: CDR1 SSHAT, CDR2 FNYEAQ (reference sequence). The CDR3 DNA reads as TGTGCTAGCAGGAGACAGGGGAGGGGAGGCTACACCTTC. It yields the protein CASRRQGRGGYTF.